These 27 T cell receptor beta chains were all obtained from the same sample, sequenced in a study of control samples from healthy donors and cancer patients. The table came from immunoSEQ multiplex PCR; TCRdb's copy has only in-frame clones and leaves some out. In the table there are approximately 140,000 clones, 90% to 95% of which are singletons. The sequenced material came from blood. The receptors originated from a man in his forties or fifties in good health.

CDR3 protein: CASSPFSVQETQYF. CDR3 bases: TGTGCCAGCAGTCCTTTCAGTGTACAAGAGACCCAGTACTTC. The rearrangement uses TRBV6-5 and TRBJ2-5; D is unresolved. Looked up from germline, CDR1 is MNHEY and CDR2 is SVGAGI. This CDR3 is built from 14 residues. The V gene lost 5 bases and the J gene lost 2 bases, with 12 bases spanning the gap.

The gene calls are TRBV13 and TRBJ1-3; TRBD1 is a possible D gene (5 bases). Germline CDR1 PRHDT, CDR2 FYEKMQ (reference sequence). The CDR3 runs to 17 residues. Deletions cut 0 bases from V and 0 bases from J, with 12 bases between. DNA for the CDR3: TGTGCCAGCAGCTTAGGCCTAAGCAGGGACTCTGGAAACACCATATATTTT. Residues: CASSLGLSRDSGNTIYF.

The V and J genes are TRBV24-1 and TRBJ1-2; no definite D call. From germline, CDR1 is KGHDR and CDR2 SFDVKD. The germline V and J ends were trimmed by 3 bases and 4 bases, with 14 bases remaining between them. The CDR3 extends over 15 amino acids. The CDR3: CATSDRIVPPYGYTF. CDR3 DNA sequence: TGTGCCACCAGTGATCGGATAGTCCCCCCCTATGGCTACACCTTC.

The chain carries TRBV28 and TRBJ2-7; the D gene is possibly TRBD2 (5 bases). This CDR3 has 17 residues. CDR1 and CDR2 (germline): MDHEN, SYDVKM. The V end was cut by 0 bases, the J end by 2 bases, with 17 bases between. CDR3 coding DNA: TGTGCCAGCAGTTTATGGCCCCCGGAGGCAGAACCCTACGAGCAGTACTTC. This gives the protein CASSLWPPEAEPYEQYF.

The rearrangement links TRBV27 to TRBJ2-5; no clear D. Per germline, CDR1 MNHEY and CDR2 SMNVEV (reference sequence). V was shortened by 0 bases and J by 1 base, with 12 bases between the two germline ends. The CDR3 extends over 16 amino acids. The CDR3 loop is CASSLSGKLLQETQYF. CDR3 DNA sequence: TGTGCCAGCAGTTTATCGGGAAAGCTTCTCCAAGAGACCCAGTACTTC.

The chain uses TRBV7-8 and TRBJ1-2; D unclear. Trimming cost V 1 base and J 1 base, with 13 bases left between them. CDR1 is SGHVS and CDR2 is FQNEAQ in the germline V gene. The CDR3 runs to 16 residues. The CDR3 DNA is TGTGCCAGCAGCTTAGAGGCGTCTTTTTATAACTATGGCTACACCTTC. Protein sequence: CASSLEASFYNYGYTF.

V and J are TRBV27 and TRBJ1-2; 7 bases align to TRBD1. The germline V gene has CDR1 MNHEY and CDR2 SMNVEV (reference sequence). The junction had 4 bases not matched to a gene; V was cut back by 5 bases and J by 4 bases. The CDR3 has 13 amino acids. CDR3 in DNA: TGTGCCAGCAGTGAAGACAGGGTCTATGGCTACACCTTC. As protein: CASSEDRVYGYTF.

The chain recombines TRBV12-3 or TRBV12-4 with TRBJ1-1; a possible D gene is TRBD1 (5 bases). V was cut by 5 bases and J by 6 bases, with 13 bases left in between. This CDR3 region has 13 residues. DNA of the CDR3: TGTGCCAGCAGTGGCAGATTGACAGCTGAAGCTTTCTTT. This gives the protein CASSGRLTAEAFF.

This clone was detected once. The chain carries TRBV5-4 and TRBJ2-3; D is ambiguous. With 0 bases removed from V and 5 bases from J, the gap between germline ends came to 4 bases. The CDR3 runs to 12 residues. CDR1 is SGHNT and CDR2 is YYREEE in the germline V gene (reference sequence). The CDR3 loop reads CASSLAEDTQYF. Here the CDR3 DNA reads TGTGCCAGCAGCTTGGCCGAAGATACGCAGTATTTT.

The chain joins TRBV6-5 to TRBJ2-3; TRBD1 matches at 8 bases. This CDR3 comprises 16 residues. Germline V gives CDR1 MNHEY, CDR2 SVGAGI. V lost 0 bases and J lost 4; bases outside the gene matches: 6. In DNA form, the CDR3 reads TGTGCCAGCAGTTACTCGATCGGGACAGGTTCAGATACGCAGTATTTT. It encodes CASSYSIGTGSDTQYF.

The chain couples TRBV3-1 (or the pseudogene TRBV3-2) to TRBJ2-3; D may be TRBD2 (5 bases). Trimming stripped 1 base from V and 9 bases from J, with 23 bases between. Germline CDR1 is LGHDT and CDR2 is YNNKEL (reference sequence). There are 17 residues in the CDR3. CDR3 in amino acids: CASSQVLRGAERRTQYF. DNA of the CDR3: TGTGCCAGCAGCCAAGTACTTCGAGGTGCGGAGCGGCGGACGCAGTATTTT.

This rearrangement joins TRBV6-2 or TRBV6-3 to TRBJ1-3; D is unclear. Germline V lookup: CDR1 MNHEY, CDR2 SVGEGT. Trimming removed 0 bases from V and 0 bases from J, with 9 bases in between. The CDR3 has 16 residues. In DNA, the CDR3 is TGTGCCAGCAGTTACTCGACACGGCTCTCTGGAAACACCATATATTTT. Residues: CASSYSTRLSGNTIYF.

The J gene is TRBJ2-3, the V gene TRBV3-1 (or the pseudogene TRBV3-2); D unclear. Germline assignment: CDR1 LGHDT and CDR2 YNNKEL (reference sequence). The CDR3 has 17 amino acids. Trimming took 0 bases from V and 2 from J, leaving 15 bases between them. The CDR3 here is CASSQDYGRTYTDTQYF. The CDR3, as DNA: TGTGCCAGCAGCCAAGATTACGGCAGGACCTACACAGATACGCAGTATTTT.

The sample holds one count of this clone. The gene calls are TRBV2 and TRBJ2-5; the match to TRBD1 covers 7 bases. The CDR3 covers 13 residues. V lost 4 bases to trimming and J lost 5 bases; unmatched junction nucleotides: 4. Germline V lookup: CDR1 SNHLY, CDR2 FYNNEI. CDR3 sequence (DNA): TGTGCCAGCAGTGGACAGGGCGGGGAGACCCAGTACTTC. As protein: CASSGQGGETQYF.

V is TRBV29-1 and J is TRBJ1-1; D remains unclear. V was pared by 1 base and J by 0 bases, with 12 bases between. This CDR3 is built from 15 residues. Germline V lookup: CDR1 SQVTM, CDR2 ANQGSEA. The CDR3 region has the DNA TGCAGCGTTGAAGGGACCGACGCGATGAACACTGAAGCTTTCTTT. The encoded protein is CSVEGTDAMNTEAFF.

V gene TRBV27 combines with J gene TRBJ2-5; 8 positions agree with TRBD1. The length of the CDR3 is 15 residues. Unmatched junction bases numbered 11, after V lost 6 bases and J lost 5 bases. Germline loops: CDR1 MNHEY, CDR2 SMNVEV (reference sequence). The CDR3 coding sequence is TGTGCCAGCAGAACTACTCAGGGGGCAGGGGAGACCCAGTACTTC. It specifies CASRTTQGAGETQYF.

This clone was seen once. The chain has TRBV6-2 or TRBV6-3 and TRBJ1-5; 8 bases align to TRBD1. The germline CDR1 and CDR2 sequences are MNHEY and SVGEGT. Trimming at V came to 2 bases and at J to 2 bases, leaving 8 bases not matched to a gene. The CDR3 has 17 residues. CDR3 residues: CASSYGIQGAGNQPQHF. In DNA, the CDR3 is TGTGCCAGCAGTTACGGGATTCAGGGGGCAGGCAATCAGCCCCAGCATTTT.

This clone has only a few counts. This chain uses TRBV30 with TRBJ1-6; no definite D call. Deletions cut 4 bases from V and 4 bases from J, with 11 bases between. The CDR3 covers 14 residues. Germline CDR1 reads GTSNPN; CDR2 reads SVGIG (reference sequence). CDR3 sequence reads: CAWTSGSYNSPLHF. CDR3 sequence (DNA): TGTGCCTGGACGTCAGGCAGTTATAATTCACCCCTCCACTTT.

The chain employs TRBV6-1 and TRBJ2-1; D is perhaps TRBD2 (6 bases). Trimming cost V 2 bases and J 15 bases, with 20 bases left between them. Germline CDR1 reads MNHNS; CDR2 reads SASEGT. This CDR3 spans 14 amino acids. CDR3 amino acids: CASSEKVQGGWAFF. The CDR3 nucleotides read TGTGCCAGCAGTGAAAAGGTTCAGGGAGGTTGGGCGTTCTTC.

This rearrangement joins TRBV6-1 to TRBJ1-4, with D possibly matching TRBD1 (5 bases). Trimming took 3 bases from V and 8 from J, leaving 13 bases between them. This CDR3 has 14 amino acids. The germline V gene has CDR1 MNHNS and CDR2 SASEGT. CDR3 sequence reads: CASSDAQGGEKLFF. CDR3 DNA sequence: TGTGCCAGCAGTGATGCCCAGGGTGGGGAAAAACTGTTTTTT.

This clone appeared a single time. The chain couples TRBV6-5 to TRBJ2-5; 8 nucleotides align to TRBD1. Trimming at V came to 0 bases and at J to 4 bases, leaving 4 bases not matched to a gene. The length of the CDR3 is 15 residues. CDR1 and CDR2 from the germline V gene are MNHEY and SVGAGI. The CDR3 coding sequence is TGTGCCAGCAGTTACTCAGGACAGGGAGGAGAGACCCAGTACTTC. Residues: CASSYSGQGGETQYF.

The J gene is TRBJ1-1, the V gene TRBV6-6, with 9 positions matching TRBD1. Germline V CDR1 and CDR2: MNHNY, SVGAGI (reference sequence). V dropped 5 bases and J dropped 6; count of bases not matched to a gene: 10. CDR3 size: 15 residues. In DNA form, the CDR3 reads TGTGCCAGCAGTCGGACCGGGACAGGGTATGCTGAAGCTTTCTTT. Translating it yields CASSRTGTGYAEAFF.

CDR3 DNA: TGTGCCAGCAGCTCGCTCCGGGACAGGGGTTTCACTGAAGCTTTCTTT. Its translation: CASSSLRDRGFTEAFF. The V and J genes are TRBV11-2 and TRBJ1-1; 10 nucleotides agree with TRBD1. With V trimmed by 4 bases and J by 4 bases, 9 bases remained unmatched. The CDR3 extends over 16 amino acids. Per germline, CDR1 SGHAT and CDR2 FQNNGV.

The rearrangement links TRBV5-4 to TRBJ2-3, with D possibly TRBD2 on 6 matching bases. CDR1 and CDR2 (germline): SGHNT, YYREEE (reference sequence). This CDR3 is built from 15 residues. The V end lost 2 bases, the J end lost 1 base, and 11 bases lay between the germline ends. CDR3 residues: CASSFSAGGTDTQYF. The CDR3 DNA sequence: TGTGCCAGCAGCTTTTCAGCGGGCGGCACAGATACGCAGTATTTT. Supplemented by reference TRBV5-4 and TRBJ2-3, the full variable domain reads ETGVTQSPTHLIKTRGQQVTLRCSSQSGHNTVSWYQQALGQGPQFIFQYYREEENGRGNFPPRFSGLQFPNYSSELNVNALELDDSALYLCASSFSAGGTDTQYFGPGTRLTVL.

The V gene is TRBV2, the J gene TRBJ2-5; D is perhaps TRBD2 (7 bases). CDR3 length equals 16 residues. The V end lost 6 bases, the J end lost 3 bases, and 20 bases lay between the germline ends. Germline V gene sequence: CDR1 SNHLY, CDR2 FYNNEI. The DNA of the CDR3 is TGTGCCAGCAGCCAGAACAGGGACTATTTAGAAGAGACCCAGTACTTC. This gives the protein CASSQNRDYLEETQYF.

The rearrangement uses TRBV7-2 and TRBJ2-2; D might be TRBD1 (6 bases). The germline V and J ends were trimmed by 5 bases and 3 bases, with 10 bases remaining between them. This CDR3 has 14 amino acids. Per germline, CDR1 SGHTA and CDR2 FQGNSA. CDR3 nucleotides: TGTGCCAGCAGCCAACAGGGATACACCGGGGAGCTGTTTTTT. Protein product: CASSQQGYTGELFF. The full variable domain, in which reference TRBV7-2 and TRBJ2-2 provide the parts outside the CDR3, is GAGVSQSPSNKVTEKGKDVELRCDPISGHTALYWYRQSLGQGLEFLIYFQGNSAPDKSGLPSDRFSAERTGGSVSTLTIQRTQQEDSAVYLCASSQQGYTGELFFGEGSRLTVL.

The V gene is TRBV9, the J gene TRBJ2-3, with D possibly TRBD1 on 5 matching bases. From germline, CDR1 is SGDLS and CDR2 YYNGEE. The CDR3 runs 15 residues. The V end was cut by 0 bases, the J end by 0 bases, with 8 bases between. CDR3 in amino acids: CASSVGAGSTDTQYF. Here the CDR3 DNA reads TGTGCCAGCAGCGTAGGGGCAGGGAGCACAGATACGCAGTATTTT.